A selection of T cell receptor beta chains follows, all from one sample in a study of cytomegalovirus exposure and HLA in healthy donors. Only in-frame clones appear in the TCRdb table, and some are missing; sequencing was by immunoSEQ multiplex PCR. The sample has approximately 150,000 clones; 79% are singletons. Sequences were obtained from PBMCs. These TCRs come from a man between 40 and 49 years old in good health and CMV-seronegative. The CDR3 runs from the conserved cysteine through the conserved F or W. D genes are given only for firm matches. Some rows have no size entry. The others give once, few or many, or a class for an expanded clone.

cdr3_nt cdr3_aa clone_size cdr3_length d_call j_call v_call
TGTGCCAGCAGTTTCATGACACAGGACAATGAGCAGTTCTTC CASSFMTQDNEQFF . 14 . TRBJ2-1 TRBV28
TGTGCCAGCAGTCCGTCAGTGGGCACAGATACGCAGTATTTT CASSPSVGTDTQYF . 14 . TRBJ2-3 TRBV6-5
TGTGCCAGCAGCTTATATTTACGGCGGGAGGGCCGGGGTCGAACAGATACGCAGTATTTT CASSLYLRREGRGRTDTQYF . 20 TRBD2 TRBJ2-3 TRBV13
TGTGCCAGCAGTGAATTTTTAGGGGGCGCGTACGAGCAGTACTTC CASSEFLGGAYEQYF . 15 TRBD1 TRBJ2-7 TRBV25-1
TGTGCCAGCGTCCGGGCTAGCACAGATACGCAGCATTTT CASVRASTDTQHF . 13 . TRBJ1-5 TRBV28
TGTGCCAGCAGCTTAGATGTAGCGGGAGGGCCCTCAGATACGCAGTATTTT CASSLDVAGGPSDTQYF few 17 TRBD2 TRBJ2-3 TRBV11-2
TGTGCCAGCTCACCAGGTGCCAGGGAGACCCAGTACTTC CASSPGARETQYF . 13 . TRBJ2-5 TRBV18
TGTGCCAGCAGCCCAGGGTTTAGGTACGAGCAGTACTTC CASSPGFRYEQYF large 13 . TRBJ2-7 TRBV5-5
TGTGCCAGCAGCCCCATATTGGGGGGGGGAACTGAAGCTTTCTTT CASSPILGGGTEAFF . 15 . TRBJ1-1 TRBV7-2
TGTGCCAGCAGTTACCCGGGACAGGGATACCAAGAGACCCAGTACTTC CASSYPGQGYQETQYF . 16 TRBD1 TRBJ2-5 TRBV28
TGCGCCAGCAGCCAAGATAGTGGGGGCTTCACTGAAGCTTTCTTT CASSQDSGGFTEAFF . 15 . TRBJ1-1 TRBV4-1
TGTGCCAGCAGTGACATTAGCGGGGGAGACAATGAGCAGTTCTTC CASSDISGGDNEQFF . 15 TRBD2 TRBJ2-1 TRBV6-4
TGTGCCAGCAGACCGACAGGGGGCCGGGCGCCGCTATCGCAGTACTTC CASRPTGGRAPLSQYF . 16 TRBD1 TRBJ2-7 TRBV2
TGTGCCAGCTCCCAAGGACAGCAAGAGACCCAGTACTTC CASSQGQQETQYF once 13 . TRBJ2-5 TRBV18
TGTGCTAGTGGAACAGGGGATGGCGGGGAGCTGTTTTTT CASGTGDGGELFF . 13 TRBD1 TRBJ2-2 TRBV12-5
TGCGCCAGCAGCCCGGGGGACCAAAGTACCTTTCAGTACTTC CASSPGDQSTFQYF . 14 . TRBJ2-4 TRBV5-1
TGTGCCAGTTCTCGACAGGGCTCGAGTGAAAAACTGTTTTTT CASSRQGSSEKLFF . 14 TRBD1 TRBJ1-4 TRBV5-4
TGTGCCAGCAGCTTGACAGGGAGCTATGGCTACACCTTC CASSLTGSYGYTF . 13 . TRBJ1-2 TRBV5-4
TGTGCCAGCTCAGACAGGGGGCAGGATGGCAATCAGCCCCAGCATTTT CASSDRGQDGNQPQHF . 16 TRBD1 TRBJ1-5 TRBV18
TGCGCCAGCAGCTTGGGAGTCGCAGGCGAGGAGACCCAGTACTTC CASSLGVAGEETQYF . 15 . TRBJ2-5 TRBV5-1
TGTGCCAGCAGCCAACAACTAGACACAGATACGCAGTATTTT CASSQQLDTDTQYF . 14 . TRBJ2-3 TRBV4-2
TGTGCCAGCACCCGGGGGGGCGTCAATCAGCCCCAGCATTTT CASTRGGVNQPQHF . 14 . TRBJ1-5 TRBV28
TGTGCCAGCAGCTTAGGGACAGGCTATGGCTACACCTTC CASSLGTGYGYTF . 13 TRBD1 TRBJ1-2 TRBV7-2
TGTGCCAGCAGTTTATTATGGCGAGGGCCAAGCAATGAGCAGTTCTTC CASSLLWRGPSNEQFF . 16 . TRBJ2-1 TRBV27
TGTGCCAGCAGTTTGTATGGGAGGGATGGCTACACCTTC CASSLYGRDGYTF . 13 . TRBJ1-2 TRBV28
TGCGCCAGCAGCCCCGGACAGGTCTATAATTCACCCCTCCACTTT CASSPGQVYNSPLHF . 15 TRBD1 TRBJ1-6 TRBV5-1
TGTGCCAGCAGGGACAGGGGGCCCCGGGGAGCTTTCTTT CASRDRGPRGAFF . 13 TRBD1 TRBJ1-1 TRBV2
TGTGCCAGCAGTCGCGACAGGGCTGGAGAGACCCAGTACTTC CASSRDRAGETQYF . 14 TRBD1 TRBJ2-5 TRBV6-5
TGTGCCAGTAGTACTCGGACAGGGCTCGCCTACGAGCAGTACTTC CASSTRTGLAYEQYF few 15 TRBD1 TRBJ2-7 TRBV19
TGCGCCAGCAGCTTGGCCCCACAGTCCTACGAGCAGTACTTC CASSLAPQSYEQYF few 14 . TRBJ2-7 TRBV5-1
TGTGCCAGCAGCTGGGGTAGCGGGAGCACAGATACGCAGTATTTT CASSWGSGSTDTQYF . 15 TRBD2 TRBJ2-3 TRBV7-2
TGTGCCAGCAGCAAGGAGATGAACACTGAAGCTTTCTTT CASSKEMNTEAFF . 13 . TRBJ1-1 TRBV5-6
TGTGCCAGCAGCCGCTACAGTGGAAACACCGGGGAGCTGTTTTTT CASSRYSGNTGELFF . 15 . TRBJ2-2 TRBV7-8
TGTGCTAGTGGTTTGGTACAAGTCAGGCTAAAATTACTTAGGAATTCACCCCTCCACTTT CASGLVQVRLKLLRNSPLHF . 20 . TRBJ1-6 TRBV12-5
TGTGCCAGCAGTTCCCCGTGGACTAGCACAGATACGCAGTATTTT CASSSPWTSTDTQYF . 15 . TRBJ2-3 TRBV6-1